This entry concerns a single T cell receptor beta chain. In the authors' methods: Nucleated cell counts were estimated from reference gene primer amplification. Only in-frame clones appear in the TCRdb table, and some are missing; sequencing was by immunoSEQ multiplex PCR. V, J and clone size derive from that table, while D and trimming were established from the DNA sequence. Among some 530,000 clones listed, approximately 90% were seen once. These data originate in a study of blood T cell repertoires in COVID-19. The ends were cut back, 2 bases at V and 1 base at J, with 9 bases in the middle. Germline CDR1 is SGHRS and CDR2 is YFSETQ. This CDR3 has 14 residues. Each participant's cohort was designated according to participant-reported clinical history.

The chain links TRBV5-1 to TRBJ1-1, with a weak D call TRBD1 (5 bases). This TCR was sampled from a woman aged 60 to 75 who had recovered from COVID-19. The sample consisted of PBMCs or T cells enriched from blood (not recorded which). The CDR3 DNA follows: TGCGCCAGCAGCTTAAATCAGGGGAACACTGAAGCTTTCTTT. It is translated as CASSLNQGNTEAFF.